These T cell receptor beta chains were read from a single sample in a study of blood T cell repertoires in COVID-19. Sequencing was performed with immunoSEQ multiplex PCR; in TCRdb, only in-frame clones are kept and a portion is missing. Among tens of thousands of clones, 88% were seen once, and the ten largest hold 5.1%. Sequenced input: peripheral blood. These receptors originate from a human donor in a cohort sampled during active COVID-19. Each CDR3 is given with its conserved first and last residue. D genes are given only for firm matches. Clone sizes are given selectively: once, few, many, or a class where the clone is expanded.

>TRBJ2-5|TRBV7-9|.|TRBD1
TGTGCCAGCAGCACGCAACAGGGGGGACAGGAGACCCAGTACTTC
CASSTQQGGQETQYF
>TRBJ2-7|TRBV3-1/TRBV3-2|.|.
TGTGCCAGCAGCCAAGGGTCCGGGACTCCCCAGCAGTACTTC
CASSQGSGTPQQYF
>TRBJ2-7|TRBV6-2/TRBV6-3|once|.
TGTGCCAGCAGTAACGCCGGACATCCGGCCTACGAGCAGTACTTC
CASSNAGHPAYEQYF
>TRBJ1-3|TRBV19|.|.
TGTGCCAGTGCGCTGGACACCTCTGGAAACACCATATATTTT
CASALDTSGNTIYF
>TRBJ1-3|TRBV5-1|.|.
TGCGCCAGCAGCAAGGACAACTCTGGAAACACCATATATTTT
CASSKDNSGNTIYF
>TRBJ2-1|TRBV11-2|.|TRBD2
TGTGCCAGCAGCTCGACTAGCGGGAGGGCAAAGTACAATGAGCAGTTCTTC
CASSSTSGRAKYNEQFF
>TRBJ2-3|TRBV9|once|TRBD2
TGTGCCAGCAGCGTAGCTAGCGGGGGAAGCACAGATACGCAGTATTTT
CASSVASGGSTDTQYF
>TRBJ2-7|TRBV5-4|few|.
TGTGCCAGCAGCCCCGACCTGGAATTCGGGACCTACGAGCAGTACTTC
CASSPDLEFGTYEQYF
>TRBJ2-5|TRBV5-4|.|.
TGTGCCAGCAGCGGAGGCGGACTGGAAGAGACCCAGTACTTC
CASSGGGLEETQYF
>TRBJ2-7|TRBV3-1/TRBV3-2|.|.
TGTGCCAGCAGCCGGAGAGGGTCGAGCTCCTACGAGCAGTACTTC
CASSRRGSSSYEQYF
>TRBJ2-1|TRBV2|.|.
TGTGCCAGCAGTGTGGAACAGGGTGGCGATGAGCAGTTCTTC
CASSVEQGGDEQFF
>TRBJ2-3|TRBV7-6|.|TRBD2
TGTGCCAGCAGCTTAGTGGCTAGCGGGGGCACAGATACGCAGTATTTT
CASSLVASGGTDTQYF
>TRBJ2-5|TRBV5-1|.|TRBD2
TGCGCCAGCAGCCCAATAGCGGGAGAGATGGAGACCCAGTACTTC
CASSPIAGEMETQYF
>TRBJ2-5|TRBV7-2|.|.
TGTGCCAGCAGCTTTTGGGGCCGAGAGACCCAGTACTTC
CASSFWGRETQYF
>TRBJ2-3|TRBV3-1/TRBV3-2|.|.
TGTGCCAGCAGCCTTTTTTCGGGTACAGATACGCAGTATTTT
CASSLFSGTDTQYF
>TRBJ2-2|TRBV19|.|.
TGTGCCAGTACTCTTAACTTTGACACCGGGGAGCTGTTTTTT
CASTLNFDTGELFF
>TRBJ2-1|TRBV16|.|TRBD2
TGTGCCAGCAGCCAGACGATACTAGCGGGGAGCTCCTACAATGAGCAGTTCTTC
CASSQTILAGSSYNEQFF
>TRBJ1-5|TRBV19|.|.
TGTGCCAGTAGTACGGGGGGGGTTCAGCCCCAGCATTTT
CASSTGGVQPQHF
>TRBJ2-5|TRBV30|once|.
TGTGCCTGGAGGCTGGCAGCTGCCCCGGGGACCCAGTACTTC
CAWRLAAAPGTQYF
>TRBJ1-5|TRBV7-8|.|.
TGTGCCAGCAGCTCGGGTAGTTTCACTAGCAATCAGCCCCAGCATTTT
CASSSGSFTSNQPQHF
>TRBJ2-5|TRBV7-2|.|TRBD2
TGTGCCAGCAGCTTACCAGGACTAGGGGTGTCCCAGTACTTC
CASSLPGLGVSQYF
>TRBJ2-4|TRBV5-4|.|.
TGTGCCAGCAGCTTTGAGGGGGTAAACATTCAGTACTTC
CASSFEGVNIQYF
>TRBJ1-4|TRBV27|.|.
TGTGCCAGCAGTTCGTCGGGGGCAACTAATGAAAAACTGTTTTTT
CASSSSGATNEKLFF
>TRBJ2-4|TRBV19|.|.
TGTGCCAGTAGTATGAGGGTAGGCATTCAGTACTTC
CASSMRVGIQYF
>TRBJ2-7|TRBV5-1|.|.
TGCGCCAGCAGCTTGGGAATCTCAGGGGTCCACTACGAGCAGTACTTC
CASSLGISGVHYEQYF
>TRBJ2-5|TRBV7-7|.|TRBD1
TGTGCCAGCAGTAGACGACAGGGGGGATTTGGGGAGACCCAGTACTTC
CASSRRQGGFGETQYF
>TRBJ2-7|TRBV6-2/TRBV6-3|.|.
TGTGCCAGCAGTTACGGCTCCGGGACACGAGTATCCTACGAGCAGTACTTC
CASSYGSGTRVSYEQYF
>TRBJ1-1|TRBV3-1/TRBV3-2|.|TRBD1
TGTGCCAGCAGCCAAGATAGATCCGCAGGGGGGAACACTGAAGCTTTCTTT
CASSQDRSAGGNTEAFF
>TRBJ1-5|TRBV7-9|many|.
TGTGCCAGCAGCGGCGACTGGAGCAATCAGCCCCAGCATTTT
CASSGDWSNQPQHF
>TRBJ2-7|TRBV7-9|medium-sized|.
TGTGCCAGCAGCTCGCCCGAGGCGAGCTCCTACGAGCAGTACTTC
CASSSPEASSYEQYF
>TRBJ1-2|TRBV6-5|.|.
TGTGCCAGCAGTTATGAGGGCCCCTATGGCTACACCTTC
CASSYEGPYGYTF
>TRBJ1-1|TRBV3-1/TRBV3-2|.|.
TGTGCCAGCAGCCGAGGAGTTCTCACTGAAGCTTTCTTT
CASSRGVLTEAFF
>TRBJ2-3|TRBV30|.|.
TGTGCCTGGAGTGTAGGGACAACTAGCACAGATACGCAGTATTTT
CAWSVGTTSTDTQYF
>TRBJ2-2|TRBV27|.|.
TGTGCCAGCAGTTCAGGGGCGAACACCGGGGAGCTGTTTTTT
CASSSGANTGELFF
>TRBJ2-1|TRBV19|.|TRBD2
TGTGCCAGTAGTACGGATAGCGGGAGACTCAATGAGCAGTTCTTC
CASSTDSGRLNEQFF
>TRBJ1-6|TRBV30|.|.
TGTGCCTGGAGTGGTCAAACAGTGACAGCGAGCTCCTATAATTCACCCCTCCACTTT
CAWSGQTVTASSYNSPLHF
>TRBJ1-2|TRBV2|few|TRBD1
TGTGCCAGCCGCCCCGGGACAGACGGGGGCTACACCTTC
CASRPGTDGGYTF
>TRBJ1-6|TRBV6-5|.|.
TGTGCCAGCAGCCTTGGAGTGACCAATTCACCCCTCCACTTT
CASSLGVTNSPLHF
>TRBJ2-2|TRBV5-4|.|.
TGTGCCAGCAGCTTGGGGCAGGAAGGGGAGCTGTTTTTT
CASSLGQEGELFF
>TRBJ2-7|TRBV25-1|.|TRBD2
TGTGCCAGCAGTGATGCGGGGGGCTCCTACGAGCAGTACTTC
CASSDAGGSYEQYF
>TRBJ2-2|TRBV11-2|.|.
TGTGCCAGCAGCGGCCGGGACTACACCGGGGAGCTGTTTTTT
CASSGRDYTGELFF
>TRBJ1-6|TRBV15|many|.
TGTGCCACCAGCAGAGATCGGGGAATTTCACCCCTCCACTTT
CATSRDRGISPLHF
>TRBJ2-7|TRBV7-2|.|TRBD2
TGTGCCAGCAGCTTACAGCGGGAGGCGGGCGAGCAGTACTTC
CASSLQREAGEQYF
>TRBJ1-2|TRBV5-1|.|TRBD1
TGCGCCAGCAGCTTGGCAGGGGGACAGGGGGCGTATGGCTACACCTTC
CASSLAGGQGAYGYTF
>TRBJ1-4|TRBV5-1|.|.
TGCGCCAGCAGCTCACCGGGGGACGGAGCAACTAATGAAAAACTGTTTTTT
CASSSPGDGATNEKLFF
>TRBJ2-2|TRBV10-3|.|.
TGTGCCATCAGTGGGCGGGAAACCGGGGAGCTGTTTTTT
CAISGRETGELFF
>TRBJ1-5|TRBV11-2|.|TRBD1
TGTGCCAGCAGCCTGGCCGACAGGGGAGGCAATCAGCCCCAGCATTTT
CASSLADRGGNQPQHF
>TRBJ2-1|TRBV5-4|.|.
TGTGCCAGCAGCCCGGAAATACGCGGAAGATACAATGAGCAGTTCTTC
CASSPEIRGRYNEQFF
>TRBJ1-1|TRBV11-2|few|.
TGTGCCAGCAGCTTAGGACAACAGGTCACGCCTGAAGCTTTCTTT
CASSLGQQVTPEAFF
>TRBJ1-3|TRBV12-3/TRBV12-4|.|.
TGTGCCAGCAACCTCCAAGCCTTCGACACCATATATTTT
CASNLQAFDTIYF
>TRBJ2-1|TRBV7-6|.|TRBD2
TGTGCCAGCAGCTTAGCGCTGCGGGGGGACTACAATGAGCAGTTCTTC
CASSLALRGDYNEQFF
>TRBJ2-5|TRBV19|.|.
.
CASTSGGSGVRRETQYF
>TRBJ1-1|TRBV5-1|.|TRBD1
TGCGCCAGCAGCCCGACAGGGGGCTACGAAGCTTTCTTT
CASSPTGGYEAFF
>TRBJ1-5|TRBV7-2|.|.
TGTGCCAGCAGCTTAGCGCGGGGGCTGGGGGGAGAAAGCAATCAGCCCCAGCATTTT
CASSLARGLGGESNQPQHF
>TRBJ2-7|TRBV3-1/TRBV3-2|.|TRBD2
TGTGCCAGCAGCAGAGGAGGACTAGCGGGGGGGCCGGGGGAGCAGTACTTC
CASSRGGLAGGPGEQYF